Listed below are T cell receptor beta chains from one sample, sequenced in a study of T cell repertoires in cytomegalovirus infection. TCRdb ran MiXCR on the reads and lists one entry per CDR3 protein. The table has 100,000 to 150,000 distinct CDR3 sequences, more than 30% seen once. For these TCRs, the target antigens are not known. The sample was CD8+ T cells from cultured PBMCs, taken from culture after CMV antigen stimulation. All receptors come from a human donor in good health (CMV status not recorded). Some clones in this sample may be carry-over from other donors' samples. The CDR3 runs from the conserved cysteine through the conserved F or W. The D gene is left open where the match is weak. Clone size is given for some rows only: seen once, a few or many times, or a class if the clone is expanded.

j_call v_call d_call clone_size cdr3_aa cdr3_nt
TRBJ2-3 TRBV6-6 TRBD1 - CASTDPGGLDTQYF TGTGCCAGCACCGACCCAGGGGGCCTGGATACGCAGTATTTT
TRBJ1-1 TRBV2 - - CATQSYMNTEAFF TGTGCCACCCAATCTTACATGAACACTGAAGCTTTCTTT
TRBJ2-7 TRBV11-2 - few CASSLATYEQYF TGTGCCAGCAGCCTTGCCACCTACGAGCAGTACTTC
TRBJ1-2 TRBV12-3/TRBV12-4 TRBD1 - CASSFGGGAGQGHYGYTF TGTGCCAGCAGTTTTGGGGGGGGGGCGGGACAGGGGCACTATGGCTACACCTTC
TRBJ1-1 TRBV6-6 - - CASSHSRQNTEAFF TGTGCCAGCAGTCATAGCCGTCAGAACACTGAAGCTTTCTTT
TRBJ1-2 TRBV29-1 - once CSVDSAANYGYTF TGCAGCGTTGACAGTGCTGCTAACTATGGCTACACCTTC
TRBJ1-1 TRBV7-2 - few CASSSRRNTEAFF TGTGCCAGCAGCTCACGAAGGAACACTGAAGCTTTCTTT
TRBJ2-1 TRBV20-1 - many CSAREGGPGNNEQFF TGCAGTGCTAGAGAGGGGGGCCCAGGGAACAATGAGCAGTTCTTC
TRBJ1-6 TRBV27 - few CASSLWGTGLDSPLHF TGTGCCAGCAGTTTATGGGGAACAGGTTTGGATTCACCCCTCCACTTT
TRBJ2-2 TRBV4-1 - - CASSQFGGANTGELFF TGCGCCAGCAGCCAATTTGGGGGTGCGAACACCGGGGAGCTGTTTTTT
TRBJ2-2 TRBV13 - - CASSLGGSNTGELFF TGTGCCAGCAGCTTAGGGGGCAGTAACACCGGGGAGCTGTTTTTT
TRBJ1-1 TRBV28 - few CATQFGRFTEAFF TGTGCCACGCAATTCGGGAGGTTCACTGAAGCTTTCTTT
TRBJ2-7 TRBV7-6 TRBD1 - CASSSGQGGYEQYF TGTGCCAGCAGCTCCGGACAGGGGGGGTACGAGCAGTACTTC
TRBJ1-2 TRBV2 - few CASTDSYSNYGYTF TGTGCCAGCACCGACAGTTACTCAAACTATGGCTACACCTTC
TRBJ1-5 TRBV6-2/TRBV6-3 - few CASRPLDSSNQPQHF TGTGCCAGCAGACCCCTTGACAGCTCCAATCAGCCCCAGCATTTT
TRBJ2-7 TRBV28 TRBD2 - CASSLESLGGSKPEQYF TGTGCCAGCAGTCTAGAATCCTTGGGGGGGAGCAAACCCGAGCAGTACTTC
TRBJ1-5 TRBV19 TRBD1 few CASRRGQGDYQPQHF TGTGCCAGTAGACGAGGACAGGGGGATTATCAGCCCCAGCATTTT
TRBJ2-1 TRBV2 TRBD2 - CASSDMLAGDNEQFF TGTGCCAGCAGTGATATGCTAGCGGGGGACAATGAGCAGTTCTTC
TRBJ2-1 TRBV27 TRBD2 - CASSLVGGGAGEQFF TGTGCCAGCAGTTTAGTTGGCGGGGGGGCGGGTGAGCAGTTCTTC
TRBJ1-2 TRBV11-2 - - CASRFGASGPNYGYTF TGTGCCAGCAGGTTTGGGGCCTCTGGGCCTAACTATGGCTACACCTTC
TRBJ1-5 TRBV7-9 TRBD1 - CASRSGGENQPQHF TGTGCCAGCAGGTCAGGGGGCGAAAATCAGCCCCAGCATTTT
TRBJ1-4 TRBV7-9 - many CASTYPTPTNEKLFF TGTGCCAGCACCTATCCAACGCCAACTAATGAAAAACTGTTTTTT
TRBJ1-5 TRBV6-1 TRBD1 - CASSPQQGHNQPQHF TGTGCCAGCAGTCCTCAACAGGGGCACAATCAGCCCCAGCATTTT
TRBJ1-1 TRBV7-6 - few CASSLAPKSGAFF TGTGCCAGCAGCTTAGCGCCCAAAAGCGGAGCTTTCTTT
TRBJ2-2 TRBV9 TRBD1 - CASSPFRQGYTGELFF TGTGCCAGCAGCCCTTTCAGACAGGGATACACCGGGGAGCTGTTTTTT
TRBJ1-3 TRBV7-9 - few CASSNGQSSGNTIYF TGTGCCAGCAGCAACGGACAGTCCTCTGGAAACACCATATATTTT